Following are 6 T cell receptor beta chains from one sample sequenced in a study of cytomegalovirus exposure and HLA in healthy donors. Use of 60 Vbeta and 13 Jbeta primers characterized the PCR. The method was immunoSEQ multiplex PCR; TCRdb's version includes in-frame clones alone and lacks a portion of them. The table records 150,000 to 180,000 clones, roughly 70% of them present only once. Input material: PBMCs. The receptor set was obtained from a man aged 25-40 years in good health and CMV-seronegative.

J is TRBJ2-2 and V is TRBV19; D not certain. The CDR3 totals 14 residues. Per the germline V gene, CDR1 is LNHDA and CDR2 is SQIVND (reference sequence). With 8 bases removed from V and 5 bases from J, the gap between germline ends came to 15 bases. This CDR3 is CASEQWLDTGELFF. The CDR3 nucleotides are TGTGCCAGTGAGCAGTGGCTAGATACCGGGGAGCTGTTTTTT. The full variable domain, in which reference TRBV19 and TRBJ2-2 provide the parts outside the CDR3, is DGGITQSPKYLFRKEGQNVTLSCEQNLNHDAMYWYRQDPGQGLRLIYYSQIVNDFQKGDIAEGYSVSREKKESFPLTVTSAQKNPTAFYLCASEQWLDTGELFFGEGSRLTVL.

This chain connects TRBV28 to TRBJ2-7; 9 bases are shared with TRBD1. The germline CDR1 and CDR2 sequences are MDHEN and SYDVKM. Unmatched junction bases numbered 0, after V lost 2 bases and J lost 4 bases. This CDR3 is built from 13 residues. This CDR3 is CASSLDRGYEQYF. The CDR3, as DNA: TGTGCCAGCAGTTTAGACAGGGGGTACGAGCAGTACTTC.

The chain employs TRBV19 and TRBJ2-1, with TRBD1 matching over 7 bases. The germline gives CDR1 LNHDA, CDR2 SQIVND (reference sequence). The V segment lost 4 bases and the J segment 5 bases; nucleotides outside the gene matches: 2. There are 13 residues in the CDR3. The CDR3 DNA follows: TGTGCCAGTAGTAGGGACAGAGACAATGAGCAGTTCTTC. This translates into CASSRDRDNEQFF.

This rearrangement joins TRBV2 to TRBJ2-7; possibly TRBD2 for D (5 bases). Trimming removed 7 bases at V and 0 bases at J, with 19 bases between. The CDR3 is 16 amino acids. Looked up from germline, CDR1 is SNHLY and CDR2 is FYNNEI. The CDR3 loop reads CASTRTPTGSSYEQYF. The CDR3 DNA follows: TGTGCCAGCACACGAACACCGACGGGAAGCTCCTACGAGCAGTACTTC.

The V and J genes are TRBV11-3 and TRBJ2-1; 8 bases line up with TRBD2. CDR1 and CDR2 from the germline V gene are SGHNT and YENEEA. This CDR3 is built from 15 residues. J gave up 5 bases and V 4 bases, and 7 bases lay outside the gene matches. The CDR3 here is CASSSGRGGNNEQFF. CDR3 DNA sequence: TGTGCCAGCAGCTCTGGACGGGGGGGGAACAATGAGCAGTTCTTC. The variable domain in full, completed from reference TRBV11-3 and TRBJ2-1, reads EAGVVQSPRYKIIEKKQPVAFWCNPISGHNTLYWYLQNLGQGPELLIRYENEEAVDDSQLPKDRFSAERLKGVDSTLKIQPAELGDSAVYLCASSSGRGGNNEQFFGPGTRLTVL.

The chain recombines TRBV7-8 with TRBJ1-5; D possibly corresponds to TRBD1 (5 bases). CDR3 length: 15 residues. Germline CDR1 SGHVS, CDR2 FQNEAQ. Trimming took 2 bases from V and 3 from J, leaving 11 bases between them. The CDR3 nucleotides read TGTGCCAGCAGCTTACAGGGTATAGACAATCAGCCCCAGCATTTT. This sequence encodes CASSLQGIDNQPQHF.